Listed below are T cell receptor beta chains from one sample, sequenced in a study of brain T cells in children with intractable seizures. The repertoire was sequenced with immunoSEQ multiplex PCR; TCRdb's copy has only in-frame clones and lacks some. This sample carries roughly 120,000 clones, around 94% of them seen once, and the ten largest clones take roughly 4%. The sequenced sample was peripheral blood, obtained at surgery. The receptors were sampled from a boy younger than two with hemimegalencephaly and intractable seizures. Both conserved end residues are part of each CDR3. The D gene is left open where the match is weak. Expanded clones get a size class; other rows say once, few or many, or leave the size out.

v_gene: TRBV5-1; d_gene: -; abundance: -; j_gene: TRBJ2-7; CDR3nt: TGCGCCAGCAGCTTGGGGACGGAGGCAGGGTACGAGCAGTACTTC; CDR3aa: CASSLGTEAGYEQYF
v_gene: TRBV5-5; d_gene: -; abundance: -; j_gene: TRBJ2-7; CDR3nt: TGTGCCAGCAGCTTCATGGGCTACGAGCAGTACTTC; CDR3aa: CASSFMGYEQYF
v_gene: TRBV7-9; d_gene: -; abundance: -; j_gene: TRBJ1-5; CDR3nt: TGTGCCAGCAGCTTAGGAGGGGGAGGCAATCAGCCCCAGCATTTT; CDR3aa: CASSLGGGGNQPQHF
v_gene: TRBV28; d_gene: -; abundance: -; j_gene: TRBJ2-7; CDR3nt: TGTGCCAGCAGTTTTTCGGAACAGGTATTATACGAGCAGTACTTC; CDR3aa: CASSFSEQVLYEQYF
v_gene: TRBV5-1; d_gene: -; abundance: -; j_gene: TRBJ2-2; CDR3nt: TGCGCCAGCAGCTTGGCGACTGGTACCGGGGAGCTGTTTTTT; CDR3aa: CASSLATGTGELFF
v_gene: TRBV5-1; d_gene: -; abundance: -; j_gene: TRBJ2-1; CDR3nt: TGCGCCAGCAGCTCTGCGAGGGGCGGAGGCGGGGCTCGGTCGGGAATCGAGCAGTTCTTC; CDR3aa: CASSSARGGGGARSGIEQFF
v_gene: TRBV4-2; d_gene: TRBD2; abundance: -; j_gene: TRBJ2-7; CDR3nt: TGTGCCAGCAGCCAAGTAGCGTCTGGACTAGCTGGTTACGAGCAGTACTTC; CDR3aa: CASSQVASGLAGYEQYF
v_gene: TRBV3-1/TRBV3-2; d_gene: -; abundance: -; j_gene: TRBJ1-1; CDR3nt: TGTGCCAGCAGCCAAGGGATTCTGAACACTGAAGCTTTCTTT; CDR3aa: CASSQGILNTEAFF
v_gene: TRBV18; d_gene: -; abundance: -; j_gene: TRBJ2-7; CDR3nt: TGTGCCAGCTCCCTTAGAGCTAGGGTAGGTAACGAGCAGTACTTC; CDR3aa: CASSLRARVGNEQYF
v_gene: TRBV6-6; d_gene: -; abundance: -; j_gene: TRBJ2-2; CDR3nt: TGTGCCAGCAGTTACCGGCCCCCTCCCGGGGAGCTGTTTTTT; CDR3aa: CASSYRPPPGELFF
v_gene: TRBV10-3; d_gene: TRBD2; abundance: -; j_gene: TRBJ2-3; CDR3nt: TGTGCCATCAGCACGGGACTAGCGGCCCAGGATACGCAGTATTTT; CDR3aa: CAISTGLAAQDTQYF
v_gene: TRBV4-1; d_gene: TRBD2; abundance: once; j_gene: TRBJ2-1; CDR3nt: TGCGCCGCTAGCGGGAGGGTCTACAATGAGCAGTTCTTC; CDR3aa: CAASGRVYNEQFF
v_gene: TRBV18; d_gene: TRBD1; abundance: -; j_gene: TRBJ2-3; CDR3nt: TGTGCCAGCTCACCCGTCCCGGGACAGGGGACAGATACGCAGTATTTT; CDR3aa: CASSPVPGQGTDTQYF
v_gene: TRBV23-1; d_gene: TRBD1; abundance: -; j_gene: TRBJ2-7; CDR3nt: TGCGCCAGACCCGGACAGGGGGCATCCGAGCAGTACTTC; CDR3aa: CARPGQGASEQYF
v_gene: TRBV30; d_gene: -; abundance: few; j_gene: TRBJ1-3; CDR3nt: TGTGCCTGGAGTCCGAGCTCTGGAAACACCATATATTTT; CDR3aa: CAWSPSSGNTIYF
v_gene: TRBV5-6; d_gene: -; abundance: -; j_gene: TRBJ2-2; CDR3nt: TGTGCCAGCAGCTACGACTGGGGAACTGAGCTGTTTTTT; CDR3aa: CASSYDWGTELFF
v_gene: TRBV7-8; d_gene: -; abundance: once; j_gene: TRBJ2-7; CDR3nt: TGTGCCAGCAGCCTCCCGGGACGGAACTACGAGCAGTACTTC; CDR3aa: CASSLPGRNYEQYF
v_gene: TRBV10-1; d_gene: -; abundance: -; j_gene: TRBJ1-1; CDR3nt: TGCGCCAGCAGCTTGGCGGAGAACACTGAAGCTTTCTTT; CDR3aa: CASSLAENTEAFF
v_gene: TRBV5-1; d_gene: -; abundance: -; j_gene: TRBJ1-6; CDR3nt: TGCGCCAGCAACGCAGGGCCAGGGGATAATTCACCCCTCCACTTT; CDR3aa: CASNAGPGDNSPLHF
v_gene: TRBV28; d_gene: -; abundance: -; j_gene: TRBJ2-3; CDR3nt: TGTGCCAGCAGTCGTGGACCCTTCACAGATACGCAGTATTTT; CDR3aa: CASSRGPFTDTQYF
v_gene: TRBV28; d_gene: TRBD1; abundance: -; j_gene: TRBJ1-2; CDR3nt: TGTGCCAGCAGCCTCGACAGGGCCCCTAACTATGGCTACACCTTC; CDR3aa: CASSLDRAPNYGYTF
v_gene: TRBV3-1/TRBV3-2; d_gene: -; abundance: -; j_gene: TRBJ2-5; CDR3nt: TGTGCCAGCAGCCAAGGTGGAGAGACCCAGTACTTC; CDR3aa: CASSQGGETQYF